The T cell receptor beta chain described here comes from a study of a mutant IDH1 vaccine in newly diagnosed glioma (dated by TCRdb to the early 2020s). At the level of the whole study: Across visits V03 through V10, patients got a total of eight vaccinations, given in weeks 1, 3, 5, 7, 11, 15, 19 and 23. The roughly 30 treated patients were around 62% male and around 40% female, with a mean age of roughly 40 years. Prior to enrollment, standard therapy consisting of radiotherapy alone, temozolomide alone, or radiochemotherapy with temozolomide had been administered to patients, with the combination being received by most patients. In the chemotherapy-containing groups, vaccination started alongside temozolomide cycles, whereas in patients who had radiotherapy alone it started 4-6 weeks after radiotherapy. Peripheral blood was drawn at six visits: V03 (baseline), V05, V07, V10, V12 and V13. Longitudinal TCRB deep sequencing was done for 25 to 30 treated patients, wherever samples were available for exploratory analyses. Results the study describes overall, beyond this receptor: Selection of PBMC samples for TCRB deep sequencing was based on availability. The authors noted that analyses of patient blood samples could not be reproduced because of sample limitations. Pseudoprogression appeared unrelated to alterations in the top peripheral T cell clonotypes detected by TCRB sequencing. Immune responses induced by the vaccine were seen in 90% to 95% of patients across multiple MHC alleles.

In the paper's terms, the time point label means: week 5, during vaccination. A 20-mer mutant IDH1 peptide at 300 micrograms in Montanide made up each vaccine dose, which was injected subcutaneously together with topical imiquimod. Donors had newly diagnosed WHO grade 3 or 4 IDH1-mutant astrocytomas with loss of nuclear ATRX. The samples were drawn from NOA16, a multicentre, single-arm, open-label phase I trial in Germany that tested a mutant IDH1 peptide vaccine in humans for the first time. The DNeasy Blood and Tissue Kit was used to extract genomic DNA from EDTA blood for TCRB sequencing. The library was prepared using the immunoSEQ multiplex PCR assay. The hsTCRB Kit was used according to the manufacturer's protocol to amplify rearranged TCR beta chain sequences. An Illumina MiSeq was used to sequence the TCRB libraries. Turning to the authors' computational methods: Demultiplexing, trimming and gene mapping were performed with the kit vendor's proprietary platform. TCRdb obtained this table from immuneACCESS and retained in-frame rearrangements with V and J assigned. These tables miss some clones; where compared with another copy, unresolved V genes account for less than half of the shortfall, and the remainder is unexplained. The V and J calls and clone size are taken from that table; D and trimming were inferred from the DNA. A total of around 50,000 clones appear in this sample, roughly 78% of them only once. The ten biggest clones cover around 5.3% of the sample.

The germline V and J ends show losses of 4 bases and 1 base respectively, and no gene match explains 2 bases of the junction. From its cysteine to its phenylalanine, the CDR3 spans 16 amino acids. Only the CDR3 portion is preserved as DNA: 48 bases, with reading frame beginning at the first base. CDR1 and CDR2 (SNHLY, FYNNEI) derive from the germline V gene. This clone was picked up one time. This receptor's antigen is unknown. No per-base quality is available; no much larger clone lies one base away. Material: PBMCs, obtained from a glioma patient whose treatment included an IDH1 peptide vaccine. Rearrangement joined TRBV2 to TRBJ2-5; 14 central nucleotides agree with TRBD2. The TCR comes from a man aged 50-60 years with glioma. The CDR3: CASSGTSGGFQETQYF. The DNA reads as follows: TGTGCCAGCAGTGGGACTAGCGGGGGGTTCCAAGAGACCCAGTACTTC. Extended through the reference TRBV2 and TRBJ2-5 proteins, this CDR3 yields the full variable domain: EPEVTQTPSHQVTQMGQEVILRCVPISNHLYFYWYRQILGQKVEFLVSFYNNEISEKSEIFDDQFSVERPDGSNFTLKIRSTKLEDSAMYFCASSGTSGGFQETQYFGPGTRLLVL.